The rows below give T cell receptor beta chains drawn from one sample of a study of regulatory T cells in long-lasting Graves disease. TCRdb re-called the multiplex PCR reads through MiXCR, storing one row per CDR3 protein. The data contain 400,000 or so distinct CDR3 sequences, 23% of them singletons. The sample here was peripheral blood mononuclear cells (PBMCs), taken when the disease was refractory, from a patient treated with antithyroid drugs. These receptors were collected from a female donor with Graves disease. Each CDR3 is given with its conserved first and last residue. D genes are given only for firm matches. Only part of the rows carry a size: once, few, many, or a class if the clone is expanded.

CDR3nt: TGCGCCAGCAGCGCCCTCGACAGGGCCGACACTGAAGCTTTCTTT
CDR3aa: CASSALDRADTEAFF
v_gene: TRBV4-1
j_gene: TRBJ1-1
abundance: -
d_gene: TRBD1

CDR3nt: TGTGCCAGCAACCCCTCCGGGGGACGGACTGAAGCTTTCTTT
CDR3aa: CASNPSGGRTEAFF
v_gene: TRBV7-8
j_gene: TRBJ1-1
abundance: many
d_gene: -

CDR3nt: TGTGCCAGCAGCTTGGGACAGCTTACCAATTCACCCCTCCACTTT
CDR3aa: CASSLGQLTNSPLHF
v_gene: TRBV7-2
j_gene: TRBJ1-6
abundance: many
d_gene: TRBD1

CDR3nt: TGCGCCAGCAGCTTGGATGGGGGTCGGGGCTACACCTTC
CDR3aa: CASSLDGGRGYTF
v_gene: TRBV5-1
j_gene: TRBJ1-2
abundance: -
d_gene: -

CDR3nt: TGCAGCGTTGGTGACATCGCTTTCGGAGAGACCCAGTACTTC
CDR3aa: CSVGDIAFGETQYF
v_gene: TRBV29-1
j_gene: TRBJ2-5
abundance: -
d_gene: -

CDR3nt: TGTGCCAGCAGAGGAACAGGGTTCTATGGCTACACCTTC
CDR3aa: CASRGTGFYGYTF
v_gene: TRBV6-1
j_gene: TRBJ1-2
abundance: many
d_gene: -

CDR3nt: TGCAGTGCTAAGAGTTCGGCCGACTGGACTAGCGGGCGCGATACGCAGTATTTT
CDR3aa: CSAKSSADWTSGRDTQYF
v_gene: TRBV20-1
j_gene: TRBJ2-3
abundance: few
d_gene: TRBD2

CDR3nt: TGTGCCAGCATCTTGAGGGGCATTCAGTACTTC
CDR3aa: CASILRGIQYF
v_gene: TRBV12-3/TRBV12-4
j_gene: TRBJ2-4
abundance: few
d_gene: -

CDR3nt: TGTGCCAGCAGTGAAGAATATTGGACACCGGAAGCTTTCTTT
CDR3aa: CASSEEYWTPEAFF
v_gene: TRBV6-1
j_gene: TRBJ1-1
abundance: -
d_gene: -

CDR3nt: TGTGCCAGCAGCCATGACGGAATCTCTGGAAACACCATATATTTT
CDR3aa: CASSHDGISGNTIYF
v_gene: TRBV7-9
j_gene: TRBJ1-3
abundance: -
d_gene: -

CDR3nt: TGTGCCATCAGTGAGGACCTAATTGAGGGCTACACCTTC
CDR3aa: CAISEDLIEGYTF
v_gene: TRBV10-3
j_gene: TRBJ1-2
abundance: many
d_gene: -

CDR3nt: TGTGCCAGCAGCGTAGACATAGGACAGGGGGGAGAGACCCAGTACTTC
CDR3aa: CASSVDIGQGGETQYF
v_gene: TRBV2
j_gene: TRBJ2-5
abundance: -
d_gene: TRBD1

CDR3nt: TGTGCCAGCAGCCACGACAGGGATTACGAGCAGTACTTC
CDR3aa: CASSHDRDYEQYF
v_gene: TRBV7-8
j_gene: TRBJ2-7
abundance: few
d_gene: TRBD1

CDR3nt: TGTGCCATCAGTGGACAGGGCTATGGCTACACCTTC
CDR3aa: CAISGQGYGYTF
v_gene: TRBV10-3
j_gene: TRBJ1-2
abundance: -
d_gene: TRBD1

CDR3nt: TGTGCCACCAGCGTCAGGGCGGCCCACGAGCAGTACTTC
CDR3aa: CATSVRAAHEQYF
v_gene: TRBV15
j_gene: TRBJ2-7
abundance: many
d_gene: -

CDR3nt: TGTGCCACCAGTGAGCGACTAGCGGGAGGGCGGTACTTC
CDR3aa: CATSERLAGGRYF
v_gene: TRBV24-1
j_gene: TRBJ2-5
abundance: -
d_gene: TRBD2

CDR3nt: TGTGCCTGGGGGAGGGCCGATCAGCCCCAGCATTTT
CDR3aa: CAWGRADQPQHF
v_gene: TRBV30
j_gene: TRBJ1-5
abundance: -
d_gene: -

CDR3nt: TGTGCCGGCAGCAGACAGGGGGGGATAGGAGAGACCCAGTACTTC
CDR3aa: CAGSRQGGIGETQYF
v_gene: TRBV28
j_gene: TRBJ2-5
abundance: -
d_gene: TRBD1

CDR3nt: TGTGCCAGCAGCTCAGACAGGGTACAAGAGACCCAGTACTTC
CDR3aa: CASSSDRVQETQYF
v_gene: TRBV6-1
j_gene: TRBJ2-5
abundance: few
d_gene: TRBD1

CDR3nt: TGCAGTGCTAGACGGACTAGCGGGTTTAATGAGCAGTCCTTC
CDR3aa: CSARRTSGFNEQSF
v_gene: TRBV20-1
j_gene: TRBJ2-1
abundance: -
d_gene: TRBD2

CDR3nt: TGTGCCAGCAACCCGGGACCGAGCTACGAGCAGTACTTC
CDR3aa: CASNPGPSYEQYF
v_gene: TRBV12-3/TRBV12-4
j_gene: TRBJ2-7
abundance: many
d_gene: -

CDR3nt: TGTGCCAGCAGCCTCAGGGCGGGGACCGGGGAGCTGTTTTTT
CDR3aa: CASSLRAGTGELFF
v_gene: TRBV28
j_gene: TRBJ2-2
abundance: many
d_gene: -

CDR3nt: TGCAGTGCTAGAGATTATCGCCACCAGAGCAATCAGCCCCAGCATTTT
CDR3aa: CSARDYRHQSNQPQHF
v_gene: TRBV20-1
j_gene: TRBJ1-5
abundance: many
d_gene: -

CDR3nt: TGTGCCAGCAGTATGAGCTCCTATAATTCACCCCTCCACTTT
CDR3aa: CASSMSSYNSPLHF
v_gene: TRBV12-3/TRBV12-4
j_gene: TRBJ1-6
abundance: many
d_gene: -

CDR3nt: TGTGCCACCAGCAGCCCCAGGGGCCCCAAAAACATTCAGTACTTC
CDR3aa: CATSSPRGPKNIQYF
v_gene: TRBV15
j_gene: TRBJ2-4
abundance: -
d_gene: -

CDR3nt: TGTGCCAGCAGCTTAGACAGGGATCGGCCCCAGCATTTT
CDR3aa: CASSLDRDRPQHF
v_gene: TRBV7-9
j_gene: TRBJ1-5
abundance: -
d_gene: -

CDR3nt: TGCAGTGCTTACACCCGGGACCTTCTTACTTTGCAGTATTTT
CDR3aa: CSAYTRDLLTLQYF
v_gene: TRBV20-1
j_gene: TRBJ2-3
abundance: -
d_gene: -

CDR3nt: TGTGCCAGCAGCTTAGCGTTTGCGGGGAACTCCTACGAGCAGTACTTC
CDR3aa: CASSLAFAGNSYEQYF
v_gene: TRBV7-9
j_gene: TRBJ2-7
abundance: many
d_gene: -

CDR3nt: TGTGCCAGCAGCCCCAGCGGGAGTCGGTCCGAGCAGTACTTC
CDR3aa: CASSPSGSRSEQYF
v_gene: TRBV11-2
j_gene: TRBJ2-7
abundance: -
d_gene: TRBD2

CDR3nt: TGTGCCAGCAGCTGGAGGGGAGGGGAGAACACTGAAGCTTTCTTT
CDR3aa: CASSWRGGENTEAFF
v_gene: TRBV6-1
j_gene: TRBJ1-1
abundance: few
d_gene: -

CDR3nt: TGTGCCAGCAGGTCCGGGACCACCTCCTACGAGCAGTACTTC
CDR3aa: CASRSGTTSYEQYF
v_gene: TRBV6-1
j_gene: TRBJ2-7
abundance: -
d_gene: -

CDR3nt: TGTGCCAGCAGCCCCGGAGGTTCAGCTCCCCGACGGGAAAAACTGTTTTTT
CDR3aa: CASSPGGSAPRREKLFF
v_gene: TRBV7-2
j_gene: TRBJ1-4
abundance: many
d_gene: -

CDR3nt: TGTGCCAGCGTTACAGGGGGGATTGAAGCTTTCTTT
CDR3aa: CASVTGGIEAFF
v_gene: TRBV6-1
j_gene: TRBJ1-1
abundance: few
d_gene: TRBD1

CDR3nt: TGTGCCAGCAGGCAGAATCTAGCGGGAGCCTACAATGAGCAGTTCTTC
CDR3aa: CASRQNLAGAYNEQFF
v_gene: TRBV6-2/TRBV6-3
j_gene: TRBJ2-1
abundance: many
d_gene: TRBD2

CDR3nt: TGTGCCAGCAGCCAAGGAGGGACTCAGCCCCAGCATTTT
CDR3aa: CASSQGGTQPQHF
v_gene: TRBV14
j_gene: TRBJ1-5
abundance: few
d_gene: -

CDR3nt: TGTGCCAGCTTAACGGTGGATAAGTACCCTGAAGCTTTCTTT
CDR3aa: CASLTVDKYPEAFF
v_gene: TRBV28
j_gene: TRBJ1-1
abundance: many
d_gene: -

CDR3nt: TGTGCCAGCAGCCAAGAGATTAACACTGAAGCTTTCTTT
CDR3aa: CASSQEINTEAFF
v_gene: TRBV3-1
j_gene: TRBJ1-1
abundance: -
d_gene: -

CDR3nt: TGTGCCAGCAGCGGGCAATCGAACACCGGGGAGCTGTTTTTT
CDR3aa: CASSGQSNTGELFF
v_gene: TRBV7-9
j_gene: TRBJ2-2
abundance: -
d_gene: -

CDR3nt: TGTGCCAGCAGTGAAGGGACTAGCGACACCGGGGAGCTGTTTTTT
CDR3aa: CASSEGTSDTGELFF
v_gene: TRBV2
j_gene: TRBJ2-2
abundance: -
d_gene: TRBD2

CDR3nt: TGCAGCGTCGCCCTGCGGGACAGCGCCTATGGCTACACCTTC
CDR3aa: CSVALRDSAYGYTF
v_gene: TRBV29-1
j_gene: TRBJ1-2
abundance: -
d_gene: TRBD1

CDR3nt: TGTGCCAGCAGTTTATTTAGAGGCAGTTCAACAATGGCTTCCTCTGGGGCCAACGTCCTGACTTTC
CDR3aa: CASSLFRGSSTMASSGANVLTF
v_gene: TRBV28
j_gene: TRBJ2-6
abundance: -
d_gene: -

CDR3nt: TGTGCCAGCAGCCAGTCCAGCGTGACCCAGTACTTC
CDR3aa: CASSQSSVTQYF
v_gene: TRBV3-1
j_gene: TRBJ2-5
abundance: few
d_gene: -

CDR3nt: TGCAGTGCTAGAGCGGGTGAAGCTAGCAATCAGCCCCAGCATTTT
CDR3aa: CSARAGEASNQPQHF
v_gene: TRBV20-1
j_gene: TRBJ1-5
abundance: many
d_gene: -

CDR3nt: TGCGCCAGCAGCTTGATGCGGACTAGCGGAAATGAGCAGTTCTTC
CDR3aa: CASSLMRTSGNEQFF
v_gene: TRBV5-1
j_gene: TRBJ2-1
abundance: -
d_gene: TRBD2

CDR3nt: TGTGCCAGCACCAATTCCGGCCCCAGATTTAGCAATCAGCCCCAGCATTTT
CDR3aa: CASTNSGPRFSNQPQHF
v_gene: TRBV12-3/TRBV12-4
j_gene: TRBJ1-5
abundance: many
d_gene: -

CDR3nt: TGCAGTGCTCTCAGGGGGAGCCTAGCCAAAAACATTCAGTACTTC
CDR3aa: CSALRGSLAKNIQYF
v_gene: TRBV20-1
j_gene: TRBJ2-4
abundance: many
d_gene: TRBD1

CDR3nt: TGCAGTGCCGCGCTAGGGACTTTCCAAGAGACCCAGTACTTC
CDR3aa: CSAALGTFQETQYF
v_gene: TRBV20-1
j_gene: TRBJ2-5
abundance: many
d_gene: -

CDR3nt: TGTGCCACCCAGGGCCTTAGGAGCTCCTATAATTCACCCCTCCACTTT
CDR3aa: CATQGLRSSYNSPLHF
v_gene: TRBV30
j_gene: TRBJ1-6
abundance: few
d_gene: -

CDR3nt: TGCAGTGCTAGCTCCCTCTTGGAAGAGACCCAGTACTTC
CDR3aa: CSASSLLEETQYF
v_gene: TRBV20-1
j_gene: TRBJ2-5
abundance: once
d_gene: -